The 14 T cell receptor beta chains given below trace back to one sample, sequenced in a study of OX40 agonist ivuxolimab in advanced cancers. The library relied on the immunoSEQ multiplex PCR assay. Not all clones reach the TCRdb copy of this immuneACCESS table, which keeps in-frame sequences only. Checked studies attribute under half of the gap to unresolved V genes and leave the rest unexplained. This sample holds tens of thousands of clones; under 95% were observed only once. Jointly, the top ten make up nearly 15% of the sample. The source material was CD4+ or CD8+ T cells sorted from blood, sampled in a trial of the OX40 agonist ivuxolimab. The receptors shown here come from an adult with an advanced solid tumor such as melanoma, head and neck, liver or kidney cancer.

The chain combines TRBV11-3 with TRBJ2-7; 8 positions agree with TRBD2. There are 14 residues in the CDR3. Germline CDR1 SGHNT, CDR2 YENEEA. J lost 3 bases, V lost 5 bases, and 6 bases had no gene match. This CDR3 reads CASSISGVLYEQYF. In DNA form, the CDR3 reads TGTGCCAGCAGCATTAGCGGGGTCCTCTACGAGCAGTACTTC. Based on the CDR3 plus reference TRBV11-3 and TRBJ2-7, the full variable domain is EAGVVQSPRYKIIEKKQPVAFWCNPISGHNTLYWYLQNLGQGPELLIRYENEEAVDDSQLPKDRFSAERLKGVDSTLKIQPAELGDSAVYLCASSISGVLYEQYFGPGTRLTVT.

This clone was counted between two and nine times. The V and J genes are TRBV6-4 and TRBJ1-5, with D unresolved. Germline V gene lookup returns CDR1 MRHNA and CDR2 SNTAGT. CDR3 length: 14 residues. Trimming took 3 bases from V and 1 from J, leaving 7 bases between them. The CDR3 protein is CASSDGDSNQPQHF. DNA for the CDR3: TGTGCCAGCAGTGATGGAGACAGCAATCAGCCCCAGCATTTT.

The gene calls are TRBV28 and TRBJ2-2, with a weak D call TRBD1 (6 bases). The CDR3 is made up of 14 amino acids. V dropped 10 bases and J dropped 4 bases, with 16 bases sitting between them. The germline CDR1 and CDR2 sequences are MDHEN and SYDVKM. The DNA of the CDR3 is TGTGCCACGACGAGGCAGGGGCGCACCGGGGAGCTGTTTTTT. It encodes CATTRQGRTGELFF.

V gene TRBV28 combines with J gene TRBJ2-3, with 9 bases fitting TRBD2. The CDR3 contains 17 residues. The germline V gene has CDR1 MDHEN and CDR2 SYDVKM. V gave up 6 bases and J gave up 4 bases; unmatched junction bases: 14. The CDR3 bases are TGTGCCAGCAGCAAAAACAGCGGGAGGTTCGGTGCAGATACGCAGTATTTT. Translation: CASSKNSGRFGADTQYF.

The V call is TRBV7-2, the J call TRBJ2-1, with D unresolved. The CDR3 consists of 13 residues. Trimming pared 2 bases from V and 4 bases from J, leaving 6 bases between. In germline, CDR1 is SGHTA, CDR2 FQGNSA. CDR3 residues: CASSLLGYNEQFF. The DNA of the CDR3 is TGTGCCAGCAGCTTACTAGGGTACAATGAGCAGTTCTTC.

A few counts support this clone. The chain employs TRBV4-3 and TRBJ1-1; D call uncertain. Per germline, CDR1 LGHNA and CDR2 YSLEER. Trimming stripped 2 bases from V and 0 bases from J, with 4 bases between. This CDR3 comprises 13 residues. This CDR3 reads CASSQTLNTEAFF. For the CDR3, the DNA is TGCGCCAGCAGCCAAACTCTGAACACTGAAGCTTTCTTT.

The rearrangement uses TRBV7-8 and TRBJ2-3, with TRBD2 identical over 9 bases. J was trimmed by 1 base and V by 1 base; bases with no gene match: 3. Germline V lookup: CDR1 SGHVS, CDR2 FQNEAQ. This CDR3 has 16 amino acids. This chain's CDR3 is CASSLEAGGGTDTQYF. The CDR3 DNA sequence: TGTGCCAGCAGCTTAGAGGCGGGAGGGGGCACAGATACGCAGTATTTT.

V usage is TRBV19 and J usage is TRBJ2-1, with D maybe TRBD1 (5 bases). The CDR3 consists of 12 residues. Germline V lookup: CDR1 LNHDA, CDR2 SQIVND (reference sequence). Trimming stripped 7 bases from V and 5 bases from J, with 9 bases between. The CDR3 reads CASTTGNNEQFF. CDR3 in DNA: TGTGCCAGTACCACAGGTAACAATGAGCAGTTCTTC.

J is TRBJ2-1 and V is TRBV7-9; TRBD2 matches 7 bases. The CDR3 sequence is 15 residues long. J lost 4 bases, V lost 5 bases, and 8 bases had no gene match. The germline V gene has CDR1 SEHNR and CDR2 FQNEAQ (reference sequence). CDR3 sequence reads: CASSPGLEDYNEQFF. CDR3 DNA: TGTGCCAGCAGCCCAGGACTAGAGGATTACAATGAGCAGTTCTTC.

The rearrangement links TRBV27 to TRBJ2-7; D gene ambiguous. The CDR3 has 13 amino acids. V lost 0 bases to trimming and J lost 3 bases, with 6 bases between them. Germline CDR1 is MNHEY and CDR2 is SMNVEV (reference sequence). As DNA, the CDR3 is TGTGCCAGCAGTTTATCGAATAGCTACGAGCAGTACTTC. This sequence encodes CASSLSNSYEQYF.

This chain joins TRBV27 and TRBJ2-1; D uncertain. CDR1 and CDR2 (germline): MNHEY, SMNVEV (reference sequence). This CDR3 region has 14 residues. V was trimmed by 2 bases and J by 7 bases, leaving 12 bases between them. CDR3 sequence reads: CASSLSRYLNEQFF. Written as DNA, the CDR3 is TGTGCCAGCAGTTTAAGCCGCTACCTGAATGAGCAGTTCTTC.

For the CDR3, the DNA is TGTGCCAGCAGCTTAGGGGCGGAGGGCCTCTCCTACGAGCAGTACTTC. Its translation is CASSLGAEGLSYEQYF. The chain employs TRBV7-9 and TRBJ2-7, with D tentatively TRBD2 (6 bases). The length of the CDR3 is 16 residues. V shed 1 base and J shed 0 bases, with 13 bases lying between them. The V gene's germline CDR1 is SEHNR and CDR2 FQNEAQ (reference sequence).

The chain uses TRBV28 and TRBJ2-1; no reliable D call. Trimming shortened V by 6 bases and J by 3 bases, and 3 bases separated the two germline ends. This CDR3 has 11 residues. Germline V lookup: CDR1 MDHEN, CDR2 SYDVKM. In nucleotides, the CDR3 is TGTGCCAGCAGGCACTACAATGAGCAGTTCTTC. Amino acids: CASRHYNEQFF.

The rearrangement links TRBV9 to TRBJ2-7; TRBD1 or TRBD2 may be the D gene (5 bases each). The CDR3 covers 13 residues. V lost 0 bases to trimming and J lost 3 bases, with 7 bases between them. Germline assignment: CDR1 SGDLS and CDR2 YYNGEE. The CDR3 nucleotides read TGTGCCAGCAGCGTAGGGGACGGCTACGAGCAGTACTTC. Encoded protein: CASSVGDGYEQYF. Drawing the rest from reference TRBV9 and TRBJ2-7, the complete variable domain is DSGVTQTPKHLITATGQRVTLRCSPRSGDLSVYWYQQSLDQGLQFLIQYYNGEERAKGNILERFSAQQFPDLHSELNLSSLELGDSALYFCASSVGDGYEQYFGPGTRLTVT.